A selection of T cell receptor beta chains follows, all from one sample in a study of CD8+ T cells in alopecia areata. TCRdb's copy holds only in-frame clones and misses some; the assay was immunoSEQ multiplex PCR. The table includes around 5,900 clones, 50% to 75% detected once. Sequencing used skin. All receptors derive from a human donor with alopecia areata. Both conserved end residues are part of each CDR3. The order of the fields is clone size, D gene, V gene, J gene, CDR3 DNA, CDR3 protein. D genes are given only for firm matches. Clone size, where shown, is once, few, many, or a class for clones that have expanded.

clone size: few
D gene: -
V gene: TRBV7-2
J gene: TRBJ1-5
CDR3 DNA: TGTGCCAGCAGCTTAGCAAGTAGTAATCAGCCCCAGCATTTT
CDR3 protein: CASSLASSNQPQHF

clone size: -
D gene: -
V gene: TRBV7-7
J gene: TRBJ2-2
CDR3 DNA: TGTGCTAGCAGCCCAACGGGGGCCAACACCGGGGAGCTGTTTTTT
CDR3 protein: CASSPTGANTGELFF

clone size: -
D gene: -
V gene: TRBV27
J gene: TRBJ1-1
CDR3 DNA: TGTGCCAGCAGTTTATCCGGGGCAGGCACTGAAGCTTTCTTT
CDR3 protein: CASSLSGAGTEAFF

clone size: -
D gene: -
V gene: TRBV11-1
J gene: TRBJ2-3
CDR3 DNA: TGTGCCAGCAGCTTAGGGGACTGGATTACCACAGATACGCAGTATTTT
CDR3 protein: CASSLGDWITTDTQYF

clone size: -
D gene: -
V gene: TRBV5-5
J gene: TRBJ2-7
CDR3 DNA: TGTGCCAGCACCACCCTCAGCTGGGACTTAGGGGTCTACGAGCAGTACTTC
CDR3 protein: CASTTLSWDLGVYEQYF

clone size: -
D gene: TRBD2
V gene: TRBV5-4
J gene: TRBJ2-3
CDR3 DNA: TGTGCCAGCAGCCAAGAGGGGACTAGCGGGGGGCACACAGATACGCAGTATTTT
CDR3 protein: CASSQEGTSGGHTDTQYF

clone size: few
D gene: TRBD2
V gene: TRBV5-3
J gene: TRBJ2-3
CDR3 DNA: TGTGCCAGCACCAGGACTAGCGGGACCACAGATACGCAGTATTTT
CDR3 protein: CASTRTSGTTDTQYF

clone size: -
D gene: -
V gene: TRBV2
J gene: TRBJ2-2
CDR3 DNA: TGTGCCAGTCGAGACCAAAGGCCCACCGGGGAGCTGTTTTTT
CDR3 protein: CASRDQRPTGELFF

clone size: once
D gene: TRBD2
V gene: TRBV5-1
J gene: TRBJ2-7
CDR3 DNA: TGCGCCAGCAGCCTGACTAGCGGGAGAGGCGAGCAGTACTTC
CDR3 protein: CASSLTSGRGEQYF

clone size: few
D gene: -
V gene: TRBV10-2
J gene: TRBJ1-1
CDR3 DNA: TGCGCCACCAAGTTACTGAACACTGAAGCTTTCTTT
CDR3 protein: CATKLLNTEAFF

clone size: -
D gene: -
V gene: TRBV10-1
J gene: TRBJ2-3
CDR3 DNA: TGCGCCAGCAGTCCCCCGGGGGGCCGTCGGAACACAGATACGCAGTATTTT
CDR3 protein: CASSPPGGRRNTDTQYF

clone size: -
D gene: TRBD1
V gene: TRBV7-2
J gene: TRBJ1-1
CDR3 DNA: TGTGCCAGCAGCGCCTTAGGACAGGGGAAGAACACTGAAGCTTTCTTT
CDR3 protein: CASSALGQGKNTEAFF

clone size: few
D gene: -
V gene: TRBV7-2
J gene: TRBJ1-1
CDR3 DNA: TGTGCCAGCAGCTTAGACAGGAAAAGTGAAGCTTTCTTT
CDR3 protein: CASSLDRKSEAFF

clone size: -
D gene: TRBD1
V gene: TRBV4-1
J gene: TRBJ1-1
CDR3 DNA: TGCGCCAGCAGCCAGGGCAGACAGGGGGACACTGAAGCTTTCTTT
CDR3 protein: CASSQGRQGDTEAFF

clone size: -
D gene: TRBD1
V gene: TRBV6-5
J gene: TRBJ1-2
CDR3 DNA: TGTGCCAGCAGTTGGGGACAGTACTATGGCTACACCTTC
CDR3 protein: CASSWGQYYGYTF

clone size: few
D gene: TRBD1
V gene: TRBV18
J gene: TRBJ2-1
CDR3 DNA: TGTGCCAGCTCACCACTTAGTCCCGGGACAGGAGGCTCCTACAATGAGCAGTTCTTC
CDR3 protein: CASSPLSPGTGGSYNEQFF

clone size: -
D gene: -
V gene: TRBV6-5
J gene: TRBJ1-4
CDR3 DNA: TGTGCCAGCAGTTACGGCAGAAGGAATGAAAAACTGTTTTTT
CDR3 protein: CASSYGRRNEKLFF

clone size: few
D gene: TRBD2
V gene: TRBV9
J gene: TRBJ2-2
CDR3 DNA: TGTGCCAGCAGCCCCCTAGCGGGAGGGCCCGGCACCGGGGAGCTGTTTTTT
CDR3 protein: CASSPLAGGPGTGELFF

clone size: -
D gene: -
V gene: TRBV28
J gene: TRBJ1-2
CDR3 DNA: TGTGCCGGTCTCTATGGCTACACCTTC
CDR3 protein: CAGLYGYTF

clone size: once
D gene: -
V gene: TRBV2
J gene: TRBJ1-6
CDR3 DNA: TGTGCCAGCACCGGGACGTCTTTAGGTTCACCCCTCCACTTT
CDR3 protein: CASTGTSLGSPLHF

clone size: -
D gene: TRBD2
V gene: TRBV15
J gene: TRBJ2-1
CDR3 DNA: TGTGCCACCAGCGGCCCCGGGACTAGCTCCTACAATGAGCAGTTCTTC
CDR3 protein: CATSGPGTSSYNEQFF

clone size: -
D gene: -
V gene: TRBV6-5
J gene: TRBJ2-1
CDR3 DNA: TGTGCCAGCAGTTCTCGACTAGTCGGGAATGAGCAGTTCTTC
CDR3 protein: CASSSRLVGNEQFF

clone size: -
D gene: -
V gene: TRBV6-1
J gene: TRBJ1-5
CDR3 DNA: TGTGCCAGCAGTGCCACCCGGCGGGGGGCCGGTAGCAATCAGCCCCAGCATTTT
CDR3 protein: CASSATRRGAGSNQPQHF

clone size: -
D gene: -
V gene: TRBV4-2
J gene: TRBJ2-1
CDR3 DNA: TGTGCCAGCAGCCAGGGAGATGGGATGAATGAGCAGTTCTTC
CDR3 protein: CASSQGDGMNEQFF

clone size: -
D gene: -
V gene: TRBV7-8
J gene: TRBJ1-3
CDR3 DNA: TGTGCCAGCAGCTTGGTTTCTGGAAACACCATATATTTT
CDR3 protein: CASSLVSGNTIYF

clone size: once
D gene: -
V gene: TRBV18
J gene: TRBJ1-5
CDR3 DNA: TGTGCCAGCTCACCAGGTCGGGATCAGCCCCAGCATTTT
CDR3 protein: CASSPGRDQPQHF

clone size: -
D gene: TRBD1
V gene: TRBV7-6
J gene: TRBJ2-2
CDR3 DNA: TGTGCCAGCAGCTCACCGAACAGAACAGGGGGCGGCACCGGGGAGCTGTTTTTT
CDR3 protein: CASSSPNRTGGGTGELFF

clone size: -
D gene: -
V gene: TRBV5-6
J gene: TRBJ2-7
CDR3 DNA: TGTGCCAGCAGCTTGCGAGGGGGTACCTACGAGCAGTACTTC
CDR3 protein: CASSLRGGTYEQYF

clone size: few
D gene: -
V gene: TRBV5-1
J gene: TRBJ1-2
CDR3 DNA: TGCGCCAGCAGCTTGCCGCCCGGAGCAAACCGCTATGGCTACACCTTC
CDR3 protein: CASSLPPGANRYGYTF

clone size: -
D gene: -
V gene: TRBV29-1
J gene: TRBJ2-6
CDR3 DNA: TGCAGCGTATATTTCTCTGGGGCCAACGTCCTGACTTTC
CDR3 protein: CSVYFSGANVLTF

clone size: -
D gene: -
V gene: TRBV29-1
J gene: TRBJ2-3
CDR3 DNA: TGCAGCGTTGAAGACCTTCGGGATTCCCACTGGGGAGATACGCAGTATTTT
CDR3 protein: CSVEDLRDSHWGDTQYF

clone size: -
D gene: -
V gene: TRBV29-1
J gene: TRBJ2-1
CDR3 DNA: TGCAGCGCCCGCCCCCCAGGGGAAATTAGTAATGAGCAGTTCTTC
CDR3 protein: CSARPPGEISNEQFF

clone size: few
D gene: -
V gene: TRBV6-5
J gene: TRBJ1-1
CDR3 DNA: TGTGCCAGCAGGTCCCAACAGAACACTGAAGCTTTCTTT
CDR3 protein: CASRSQQNTEAFF

clone size: -
D gene: TRBD1
V gene: TRBV14
J gene: TRBJ2-7
CDR3 DNA: TGTGCCAGCAGCCACCAACAGGGGCGTCTTTACGAGCAGTACTTC
CDR3 protein: CASSHQQGRLYEQYF

clone size: few
D gene: TRBD1
V gene: TRBV5-1
J gene: TRBJ2-2
CDR3 DNA: TGCGCCAGCAGCATGGGACAGATCGGGGAGCTGTTTTTT
CDR3 protein: CASSMGQIGELFF

clone size: once
D gene: -
V gene: TRBV19
J gene: TRBJ2-2
CDR3 DNA: TGTGCCAGTAGCGTCGCCGGGGAGCTGTTTTTT
CDR3 protein: CASSVAGELFF